A selection of T cell receptor beta chains follows, all from one sample in a study of T cells in Graves' hyperthyroidism and ophthalmopathy. TCRdb independently ran MiXCR on the multiplex PCR reads; one entry per CDR3 protein. Here the sample spans some 500,000 distinct CDR3 sequences, about an eighth being singletons. Input material: blood. The source is a woman aged 18-29 years with Graves' hyperthyroidism. CDR3s include the opening cysteine and the closing phenylalanine or tryptophan.

V gene: TRBV6-1; CDR3 length: 16; CDR3 protein: CASRTQGPPPSTEAFF
V gene: TRBV5-1; CDR3 length: 15; CDR3 protein: CASSLAGAGGNTIYF
V gene: TRBV2; CDR3 length: 15; CDR3 protein: CASRAGTRLYNEQFF
V gene: TRBV24-1; CDR3 length: 14; CDR3 protein: CATSDPWTGGGYTF
V gene: TRBV12-3/TRBV12-4; CDR3 length: 14; CDR3 protein: CASGPDSGANVLTF
V gene: TRBV27; CDR3 length: 13; CDR3 protein: CASSLSAKNIQYF
V gene: TRBV2; CDR3 length: 11; CDR3 protein: CASTLNYGYTF
V gene: TRBV27; CDR3 length: 16; CDR3 protein: CASSPDPTGANEKLFF
V gene: TRBV20-1; CDR3 length: 15; CDR3 protein: CSARPPDRVNYGYTF
V gene: TRBV12-3/TRBV12-4; CDR3 length: 16; CDR3 protein: CASSLGTDRENEKLFF
V gene: TRBV9; CDR3 length: 14; CDR3 protein: CASSVGGLGTEAFF
V gene: TRBV2; CDR3 length: 18; CDR3 protein: CASRPRVPPRVVNTEAFF
V gene: TRBV20-1; CDR3 length: 13; CDR3 protein: CSARDGGEVTQYF
V gene: TRBV29-1; CDR3 length: 12; CDR3 protein: CSVTGALYGYTF
V gene: TRBV27; CDR3 length: 15; CDR3 protein: CASRGGQLSTDTQYF
V gene: TRBV4-2; CDR3 length: 17; CDR3 protein: CASSQDLSREGNQPQHF
V gene: TRBV7-8; CDR3 length: 16; CDR3 protein: CASSAYRGSGANVLTF
V gene: TRBV3-1; CDR3 length: 12; CDR3 protein: CASSLPGGIAFF
V gene: TRBV18; CDR3 length: 17; CDR3 protein: CASSPGLAGVMGETQYF
V gene: TRBV7-7; CDR3 length: 15; CDR3 protein: CASSSGLTEVDTQYF
V gene: TRBV5-1; CDR3 length: 14; CDR3 protein: CASSLYLRNTEAFF
V gene: TRBV7-6; CDR3 length: 14; CDR3 protein: CASSLAAEGGEQFF
V gene: TRBV10-1; CDR3 length: 15; CDR3 protein: CASSEIAGGPYEQYF
V gene: TRBV29-1; CDR3 length: 12; CDR3 protein: CSVTGVVSEAFF
V gene: TRBV25-1; CDR3 length: 13; CDR3 protein: CASSGTPTDTQYF
V gene: TRBV24-1; CDR3 length: 16; CDR3 protein: CATSDSRSDRTYEQYF
V gene: TRBV19; CDR3 length: 14; CDR3 protein: CASSRPRDRETQYF
V gene: TRBV12-3/TRBV12-4; CDR3 length: 15; CDR3 protein: CASSSGLTKQETQYF
V gene: TRBV28; CDR3 length: 15; CDR3 protein: CASSPTQGDPYGYTF
V gene: TRBV6-1; CDR3 length: 17; CDR3 protein: CASTTPDRGTPLYGYTF
V gene: TRBV3-1; CDR3 length: 14; CDR3 protein: CASNTGYYNTEAFF
V gene: TRBV19; CDR3 length: 15; CDR3 protein: CASRPGQGYQETQYF
V gene: TRBV7-9; CDR3 length: 17; CDR3 protein: CASSLDGGETHYNEQFF
V gene: TRBV5-1; CDR3 length: 15; CDR3 protein: CASSLLNQENNEQFF
V gene: TRBV20-1; CDR3 length: 13; CDR3 protein: CSARVPDRSGYTF
V gene: TRBV3-1; CDR3 length: 14; CDR3 protein: CASSQVRTGPQAFF
V gene: TRBV11-3; CDR3 length: 16; CDR3 protein: CASSFPSTGPGYGYTF
V gene: TRBV6-6; CDR3 length: 17; CDR3 protein: CASSYRRTGPIQETQYF
V gene: TRBV7-3; CDR3 length: 13; CDR3 protein: CASSSANTGELFF
V gene: TRBV9; CDR3 length: 16; CDR3 protein: CASSVVGQGATGELFF
V gene: TRBV2; CDR3 length: 13; CDR3 protein: CASSNQGAYEQYF
V gene: TRBV19; CDR3 length: 15; CDR3 protein: CAGSIDKREHIEQFF